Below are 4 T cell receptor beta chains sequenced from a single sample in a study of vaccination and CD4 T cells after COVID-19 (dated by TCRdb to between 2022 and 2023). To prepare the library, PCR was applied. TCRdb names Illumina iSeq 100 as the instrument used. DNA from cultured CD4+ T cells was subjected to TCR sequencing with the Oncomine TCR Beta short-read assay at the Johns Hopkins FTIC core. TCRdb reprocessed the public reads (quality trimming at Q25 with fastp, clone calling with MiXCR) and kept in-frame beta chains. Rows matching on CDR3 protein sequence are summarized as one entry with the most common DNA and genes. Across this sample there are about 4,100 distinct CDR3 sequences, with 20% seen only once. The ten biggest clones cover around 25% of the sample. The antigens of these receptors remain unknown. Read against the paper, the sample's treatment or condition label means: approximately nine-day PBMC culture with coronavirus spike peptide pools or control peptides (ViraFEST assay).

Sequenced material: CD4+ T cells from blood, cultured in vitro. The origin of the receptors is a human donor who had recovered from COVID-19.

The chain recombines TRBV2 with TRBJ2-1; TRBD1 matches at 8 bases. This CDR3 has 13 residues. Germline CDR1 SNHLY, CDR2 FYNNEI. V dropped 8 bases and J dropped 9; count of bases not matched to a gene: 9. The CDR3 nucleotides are TGTGCCAGCTCAGACAGGGGAATCGGTGAGCAGTTCTTC. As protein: CASSDRGIGEQFF.

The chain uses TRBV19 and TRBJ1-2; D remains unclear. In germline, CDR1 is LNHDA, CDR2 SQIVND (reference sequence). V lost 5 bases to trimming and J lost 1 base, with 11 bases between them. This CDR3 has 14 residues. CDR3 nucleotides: TGTGCCAGTAGTTTTCGAGCAATTAACTATGGCTACACCTTC. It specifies CASSFRAINYGYTF.

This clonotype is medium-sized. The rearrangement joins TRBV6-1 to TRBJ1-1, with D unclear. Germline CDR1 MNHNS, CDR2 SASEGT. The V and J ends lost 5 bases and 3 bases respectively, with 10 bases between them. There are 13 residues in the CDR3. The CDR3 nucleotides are TGTGCCAGCAGTAGATTTCGGGACACTGAAGCTTTCTTT. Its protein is CASSRFRDTEAFF.

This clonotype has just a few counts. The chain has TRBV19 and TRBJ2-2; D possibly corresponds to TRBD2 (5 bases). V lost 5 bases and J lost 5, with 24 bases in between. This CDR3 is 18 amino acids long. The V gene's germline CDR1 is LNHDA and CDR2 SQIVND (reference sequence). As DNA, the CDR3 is TGTGCCAGTAGTCTTTCCGGGCCTCCCTCCCCGGGGACCGGGGAGCTGTTTTTT. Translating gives CASSLSGPPSPGTGELFF.